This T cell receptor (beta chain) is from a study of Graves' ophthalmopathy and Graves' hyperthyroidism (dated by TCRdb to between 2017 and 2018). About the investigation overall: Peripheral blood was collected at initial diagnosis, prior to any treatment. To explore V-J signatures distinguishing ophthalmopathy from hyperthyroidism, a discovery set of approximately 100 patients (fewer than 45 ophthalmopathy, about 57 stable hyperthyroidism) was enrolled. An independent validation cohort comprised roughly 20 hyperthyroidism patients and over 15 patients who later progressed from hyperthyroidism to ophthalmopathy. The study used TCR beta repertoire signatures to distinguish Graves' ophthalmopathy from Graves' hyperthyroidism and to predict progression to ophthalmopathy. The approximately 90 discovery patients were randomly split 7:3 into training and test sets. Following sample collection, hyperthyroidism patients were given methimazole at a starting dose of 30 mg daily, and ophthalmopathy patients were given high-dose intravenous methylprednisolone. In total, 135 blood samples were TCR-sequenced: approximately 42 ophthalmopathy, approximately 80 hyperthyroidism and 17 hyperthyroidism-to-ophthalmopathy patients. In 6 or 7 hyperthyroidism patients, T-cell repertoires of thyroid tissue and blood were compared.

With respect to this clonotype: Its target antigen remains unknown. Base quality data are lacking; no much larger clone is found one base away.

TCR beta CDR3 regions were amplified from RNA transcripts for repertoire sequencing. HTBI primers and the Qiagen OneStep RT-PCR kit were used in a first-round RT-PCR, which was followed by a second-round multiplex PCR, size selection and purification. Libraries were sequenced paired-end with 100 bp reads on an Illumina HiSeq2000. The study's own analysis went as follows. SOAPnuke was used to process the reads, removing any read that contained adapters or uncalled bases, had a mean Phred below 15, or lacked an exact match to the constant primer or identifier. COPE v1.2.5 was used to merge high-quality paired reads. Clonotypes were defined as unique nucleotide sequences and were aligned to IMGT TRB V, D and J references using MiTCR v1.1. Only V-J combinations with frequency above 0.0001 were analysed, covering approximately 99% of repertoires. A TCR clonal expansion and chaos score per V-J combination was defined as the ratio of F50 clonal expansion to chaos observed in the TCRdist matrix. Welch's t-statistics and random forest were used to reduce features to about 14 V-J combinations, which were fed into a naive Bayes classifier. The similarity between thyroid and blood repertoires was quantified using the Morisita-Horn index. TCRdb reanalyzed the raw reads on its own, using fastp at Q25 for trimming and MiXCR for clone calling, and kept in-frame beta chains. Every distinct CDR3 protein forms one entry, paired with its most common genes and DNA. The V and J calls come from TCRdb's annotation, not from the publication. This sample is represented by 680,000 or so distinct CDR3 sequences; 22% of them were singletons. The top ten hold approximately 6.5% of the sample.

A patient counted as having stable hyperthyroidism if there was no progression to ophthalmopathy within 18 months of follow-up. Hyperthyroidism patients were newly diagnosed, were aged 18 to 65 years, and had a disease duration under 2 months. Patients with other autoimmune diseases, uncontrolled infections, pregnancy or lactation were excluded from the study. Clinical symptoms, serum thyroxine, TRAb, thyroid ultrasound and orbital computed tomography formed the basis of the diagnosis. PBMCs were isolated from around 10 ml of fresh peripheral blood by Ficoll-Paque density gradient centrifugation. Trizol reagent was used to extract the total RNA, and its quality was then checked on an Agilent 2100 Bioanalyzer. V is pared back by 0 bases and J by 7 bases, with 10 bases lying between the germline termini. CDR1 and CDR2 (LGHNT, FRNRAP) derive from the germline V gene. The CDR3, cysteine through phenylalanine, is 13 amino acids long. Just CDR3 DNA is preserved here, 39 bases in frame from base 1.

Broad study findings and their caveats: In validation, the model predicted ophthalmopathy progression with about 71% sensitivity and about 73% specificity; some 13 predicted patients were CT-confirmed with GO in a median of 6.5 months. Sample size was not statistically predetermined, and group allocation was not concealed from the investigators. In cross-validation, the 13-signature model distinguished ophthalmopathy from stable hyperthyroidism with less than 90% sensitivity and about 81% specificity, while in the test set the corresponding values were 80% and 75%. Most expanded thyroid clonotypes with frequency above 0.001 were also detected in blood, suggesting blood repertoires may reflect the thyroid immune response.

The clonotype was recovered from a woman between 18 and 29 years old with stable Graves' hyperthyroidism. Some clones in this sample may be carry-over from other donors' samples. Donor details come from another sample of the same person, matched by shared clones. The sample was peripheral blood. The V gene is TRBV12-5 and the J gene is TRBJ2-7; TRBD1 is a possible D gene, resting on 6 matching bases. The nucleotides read TGTGCTAGTGGTTTGGTGAAACAGGGTGAGCAGTACTTC. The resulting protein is CASGLVKQGEQYF.